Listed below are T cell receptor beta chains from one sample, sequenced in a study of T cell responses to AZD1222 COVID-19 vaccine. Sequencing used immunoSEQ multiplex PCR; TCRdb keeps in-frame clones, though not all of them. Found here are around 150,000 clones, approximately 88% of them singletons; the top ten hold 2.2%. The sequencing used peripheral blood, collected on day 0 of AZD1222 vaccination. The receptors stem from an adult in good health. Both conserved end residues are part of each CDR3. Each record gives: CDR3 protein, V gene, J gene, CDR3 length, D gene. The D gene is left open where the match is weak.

CDR3: CASSPPRGMNTEAFF; V: TRBV28; J: TRBJ1-1; length: 15; D: NA
CDR3: CASSFRTGHSEAFF; V: TRBV13; J: TRBJ1-1; length: 14; D: NA
CDR3: CASSERVGEQYF; V: TRBV6-1; J: TRBJ2-7; length: 12; D: NA
CDR3: CASSPNSGTGVSNYGYTF; V: TRBV3-1/TRBV3-2; J: TRBJ1-2; length: 18; D: TRBD1
CDR3: CAITTGGITGELFF; V: TRBV10-3; J: TRBJ2-2; length: 14; D: TRBD2
CDR3: CASSSVRGTEAFF; V: TRBV19; J: TRBJ1-1; length: 13; D: NA
CDR3: CASSFRDGGGHEQFF; V: TRBV5-4; J: TRBJ2-1; length: 15; D: NA
CDR3: CAWSVRLAEEQFF; V: TRBV30; J: TRBJ2-1; length: 13; D: TRBD2
CDR3: CASSLQGALGEQYF; V: TRBV27; J: TRBJ2-7; length: 14; D: TRBD1
CDR3: CASRIRLAGRDTQYF; V: TRBV6-5; J: TRBJ2-3; length: 15; D: TRBD2
CDR3: CASKAGNLGGYTF; V: TRBV28; J: TRBJ1-2; length: 13; D: NA
CDR3: CAWSVIGVAKLFF; V: TRBV30; J: TRBJ1-4; length: 13; D: NA
CDR3: CASSLAGIISYEQYF; V: TRBV5-1; J: TRBJ2-7; length: 15; D: NA
CDR3: CASSLRGVLGDTQYF; V: TRBV5-1; J: TRBJ2-3; length: 15; D: TRBD2
CDR3: CASRLRETAQYF; V: TRBV12-3/TRBV12-4; J: TRBJ2-3; length: 12; D: NA
CDR3: CASSPGYPNEKLFF; V: TRBV7-2; J: TRBJ1-4; length: 14; D: NA
CDR3: CASSLDQVGAGGYTF; V: TRBV5-1; J: TRBJ1-2; length: 15; D: NA
CDR3: CASSLGHASTHEQYF; V: TRBV11-2; J: TRBJ2-7; length: 15; D: NA
CDR3: CASSSGTPFPYEQYF; V: TRBV11-2; J: TRBJ2-7; length: 15; D: NA
CDR3: CASSLADWDTGELFF; V: TRBV13; J: TRBJ2-2; length: 15; D: NA
CDR3: CASSAGTGGVDEQFF; V: TRBV6-2/TRBV6-3; J: TRBJ2-1; length: 15; D: TRBD1
CDR3: CASSEVPPGNTIYF; V: TRBV19; J: TRBJ1-3; length: 14; D: NA
CDR3: CASSVESDPNQPQHF; V: TRBV9; J: TRBJ1-5; length: 15; D: NA
CDR3: CASSWSLAKNIQYF; V: TRBV2; J: TRBJ2-4; length: 14; D: NA
CDR3: CASSIVGLAGGPNEQFF; V: TRBV19; J: TRBJ2-1; length: 17; D: TRBD2
CDR3: CASSQDGRTLYGYTF; V: TRBV4-3; J: TRBJ1-2; length: 15; D: NA
CDR3: CASSPDHTGAGGYTF; V: TRBV19; J: TRBJ1-2; length: 15; D: TRBD1
CDR3: CASSPIAGGELFF; V: TRBV5-1; J: TRBJ2-2; length: 13; D: TRBD2
CDR3: CATSGYPTSGRATGELFF; V: TRBV15; J: TRBJ2-2; length: 18; D: TRBD2
CDR3: CASSQDVSTGVWVGELFF; V: TRBV4-3; J: TRBJ2-2; length: 18; D: TRBD1
CDR3: CASSPGTGEPQHF; V: TRBV7-6; J: TRBJ1-5; length: 13; D: NA
CDR3: CASSPGQRNTEAFF; V: TRBV6-5; J: TRBJ1-1; length: 14; D: NA
CDR3: CASSYSGQGDGYTF; V: TRBV6-2/TRBV6-3; J: TRBJ1-2; length: 14; D: TRBD1
CDR3: CASSSYYQHRVQPQHF; V: TRBV27; J: TRBJ1-5; length: 16; D: NA
CDR3: CAWSRERVGVTDEKLFF; V: TRBV30; J: TRBJ1-4; length: 17; D: NA
CDR3: CASSIDQAGPNTGELFF; V: TRBV19; J: TRBJ2-2; length: 17; D: NA
CDR3: CASSQDPVAAGTDTQYF; V: TRBV4-3; J: TRBJ2-3; length: 17; D: NA
CDR3: CASSRRGAMNTEAFF; V: TRBV11-3; J: TRBJ1-1; length: 15; D: NA
CDR3: CASSRQGSSPLHF; V: TRBV19; J: TRBJ1-6; length: 13; D: TRBD1
CDR3: CASSLALAPFTDTQYF; V: TRBV5-1; J: TRBJ2-3; length: 16; D: NA
CDR3: CASSSPGRYEQYF; V: TRBV7-9; J: TRBJ2-7; length: 13; D: NA
CDR3: CASSIFGVNQPQHF; V: TRBV19; J: TRBJ1-5; length: 14; D: NA
CDR3: CASSLMLFYEQYF; V: TRBV7-2; J: TRBJ2-7; length: 13; D: NA
CDR3: CASSFGTGSYEQYF; V: TRBV11-2; J: TRBJ2-7; length: 14; D: TRBD1
CDR3: CASILRIRQHF; V: TRBV21-1; J: TRBJ1-5; length: 11; D: NA
CDR3: CASSQEALGTYEQYF; V: TRBV4-3; J: TRBJ2-7; length: 15; D: NA
CDR3: CASSLAAGTGNTIYF; V: TRBV11-2; J: TRBJ1-3; length: 15; D: NA
CDR3: CSAYDRIDTEAFF; V: TRBV29-1; J: TRBJ1-1; length: 13; D: NA
CDR3: CASRVDSHNEQFF; V: TRBV19; J: TRBJ2-1; length: 13; D: NA
CDR3: CSVVLGRGTEAFF; V: TRBV29-1; J: TRBJ1-1; length: 13; D: NA
CDR3: CASSMANRGGAEAFF; V: TRBV19; J: TRBJ1-1; length: 15; D: TRBD1
CDR3: CASSLSRGASYEQYF; V: TRBV7-2; J: TRBJ2-7; length: 15; D: NA
CDR3: CASSDRLAGSIEASYNEQFF; V: TRBV21-1; J: TRBJ2-1; length: 20; D: NA
CDR3: CASRYNGQLNQPQHF; V: TRBV19; J: TRBJ1-5; length: 15; D: NA
CDR3: CASSLDRRDQPQHF; V: TRBV28; J: TRBJ1-5; length: 14; D: TRBD1
CDR3: CASTAGRHSNQPQHF; V: TRBV2; J: TRBJ1-5; length: 15; D: NA
CDR3: CASSLPASNEQFF; V: TRBV7-9; J: TRBJ2-1; length: 13; D: NA
CDR3: CASSPNVPNEKLFF; V: TRBV25-1; J: TRBJ1-4; length: 14; D: NA
CDR3: CASSPDPSSGSTDTQYF; V: TRBV13; J: TRBJ2-3; length: 17; D: NA